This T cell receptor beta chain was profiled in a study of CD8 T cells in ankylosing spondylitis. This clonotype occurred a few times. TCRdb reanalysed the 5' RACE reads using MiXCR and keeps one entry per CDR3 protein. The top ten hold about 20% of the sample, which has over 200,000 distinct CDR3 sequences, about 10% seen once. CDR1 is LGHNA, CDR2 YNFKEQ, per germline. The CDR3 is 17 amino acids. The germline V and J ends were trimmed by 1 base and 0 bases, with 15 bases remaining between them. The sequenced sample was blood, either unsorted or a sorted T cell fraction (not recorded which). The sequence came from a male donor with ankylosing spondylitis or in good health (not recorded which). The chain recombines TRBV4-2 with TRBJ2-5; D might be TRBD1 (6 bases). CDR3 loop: CASSQVRGGPNQETQYF. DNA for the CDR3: TGTGCCAGCAGCCAAGTAAGAGGGGGTCCTAACCAAGAGACCCAGTACTTC.